The 18 T cell receptor beta chains below come from one sample, sequenced in a study of blood T cells in healthy people across ages (dated by TCRdb to the mid-2010s). Receptor libraries were prepared by 5' RACE. The run used an Illumina HiSeq 2500. The second PCR ran for about 7 to 11 cycles and used a J-beta primer mix along with a sample-barcoded 5' primer. Clones were called with MiXCR by TCRdb after fastp trimmed the public reads at Q25, and only in-frame beta chains were retained. Merged by CDR3 protein, the rows form single entries marked with the most common genes and DNA. Here the sample has more than 900,000 distinct CDR3 sequences; around 25% occur a single time. Jointly, the top ten make up less than 0.85% of the sample. The sample was also reused in another study, on T cells of mothers and their children.

The sequencing sample was made of blood. The receptors derive from a girl aged 2-10 years in good health.

The rearrangement uses TRBV4-1 and TRBJ2-5; D is ambiguous. Judging by the DNA end, TRBJ2-1 fits better; the J call may be wrong. Germline V gives CDR1 MGHRA, CDR2 YSYEKL. The CDR3 is made up of 12 amino acids. The CDR3 reads CASSQERYEQFF. Here the CDR3 DNA reads TGCGCCAGCAGCCAAGAAAGATATGAGCAGTTCTTC.

This clonotype was detected only a few times. The chain is built from TRBV7-6 and TRBJ2-1; 8 positions agree with TRBD2. The CDR3 is 14 residues long. Per the germline V gene, CDR1 is SGHVS and CDR2 is FNYEAQ. The V and J ends lost 2 bases and 6 bases, in that order; junction bases with no gene match: 3. The CDR3 region has the DNA TGTGCCAGCAGCTTATTCGGACTAGCCAATGAGCAGTTCTTC. Its protein product is CASSLFGLANEQFF.

The rearrangement joins TRBV6-2 or TRBV6-3 to TRBJ2-1, with D possibly being TRBD1 or TRBD2 (5 bases each). The J call could be wrong; TRBJ2-7 is a better fit for the DNA end. The CDR3 consists of 15 residues. The V gene's germline CDR1 is MNHEY and CDR2 SVGEGT. The CDR3 is CASSPLGPLSYEQYF. The CDR3 region has the DNA TGTGCCAGCAGTCCGTTGGGACCCCTCTCCTACGAGCAGTACTTC.

The table lists this clonotype with a few counts. The chain couples TRBV27 to TRBJ1-3; D not certain. From germline, CDR1 is MNHEY and CDR2 SMNVEV (reference sequence). The V end was cut by 1 base, the J end by 4 bases, with 14 bases between. There are 16 residues in the CDR3. DNA for the CDR3: TGTGCCAGCAGTTTATTTGTCCCGGCGGAGGGAAACACCATATATTTT. This encodes CASSLFVPAEGNTIYF.

The chain carries TRBV2 and TRBJ2-6; D is perhaps TRBD2 (6 bases). CDR1 and CDR2 (germline): SNHLY, FYNNEI. The CDR3 runs 14 residues. Trimming removed 7 bases at V and 3 bases at J, with 10 bases between. CDR3 loop: CASNGGYGANVLTF. In DNA form, the CDR3 reads TGTGCCAGCAACGGGGGTTATGGGGCCAACGTCCTGACTTTC.

V and J are TRBV7-2 and TRBJ2-1; D perhaps matches TRBD1 (5 bases). The J call could be wrong; TRBJ2-7 is a better fit for the DNA end. In germline, CDR1 is SGHTA, CDR2 FQGNSA. The CDR3 contains 17 residues. In nucleotides, the CDR3 is TGTGCCAGCAGCTCTCCTGGTGGGGCCATTTGGTCCTACGAGCAGTACTTC. Translated: CASSSPGGAIWSYEQYF.

This clonotype was found a few times. This chain uses TRBV4-1 with TRBJ2-7; 11 positions agree with TRBD2. This CDR3 has 17 amino acids. Germline CDR1 MGHRA, CDR2 YSYEKL. The V gene end was trimmed by 5 bases and the J gene end by 6 bases; junction bases not matched to a gene: 15. The CDR3 DNA sequence: TGCGCCAGCAGCATGACTAGCGGGATCATTTCTGGGCCCGAGCAGTACTTC. This sequence encodes CASSMTSGIISGPEQYF.

This clonotype was observed a few times. CDR3: CASGLGTAQAFF. The CDR3 nucleotides are TGTGCTAGTGGTTTGGGAACAGCACAAGCTTTCTTT. The V and J genes are TRBV12-5 and TRBJ1-1, with no clear D. CDR1 and CDR2 (germline): LGHNT, FRNRAP. The CDR3 consists of 12 residues. V shed 1 base and J shed 9 bases, with 9 bases lying between them.

This clonotype occurred a few times. The chain links TRBV29-1 to TRBJ2-7; TRBD1 might be the D (6 bases). Trimming took 7 bases from V and 0 from J, leaving 7 bases between them. This CDR3 is built from 11 residues. From germline, CDR1 is SQVTM and CDR2 ANQGSEA. CDR3 region: CSGGHSYEQYF. In DNA, the CDR3 is TGCAGCGGGGGACACTCCTACGAGCAGTACTTC.

The rearrangement links TRBV29-1 to TRBJ2-1, with 7 bases aligning to TRBD2. This CDR3 has 13 residues. The germline gives CDR1 SQVTM, CDR2 ANQGSEA. The J segment lost 5 bases and the V segment lost 7 bases, leaving 8 bases of the junction unmatched. The CDR3 bases are TGCAGCGAGCGGGGACTGACAGACAATGAGCAGTTCTTC. It translates to CSERGLTDNEQFF.

V and J are TRBV6-5 and TRBJ2-6; a weak D match, TRBD2 (5 bases). The ends were cut back, 2 bases at V and 0 bases at J, with 11 bases in the middle. The CDR3 totals 17 residues. Germline CDR1 reads MNHEY; CDR2 reads SVGAGI. CDR3 residues: CASSYRLSFSGANVLTF. DNA for the CDR3: TGTGCCAGCAGTTACCGACTATCCTTCTCTGGGGCCAACGTCCTGACTTTC.

This clonotype has just a few counts. The chain links TRBV3-1 to TRBJ1-1; D gene ambiguous. Germline V gene data show CDR1 as LGHDT and CDR2 as YNNKEL (reference sequence). V was trimmed by 0 bases and J by 2 bases, leaving 10 bases between them. This CDR3 region has 15 residues. CDR3 sequence: CASSQEGYPNTEAFF. In DNA form, the CDR3 reads TGTGCCAGCAGCCAAGAGGGTTACCCTAACACTGAAGCTTTCTTT.

The V gene is TRBV10-3, the J gene TRBJ1-2; D unclear. Deletions cut 2 bases from V and 2 bases from J, with 9 bases between. The CDR3 loop spans 14 amino acids. In germline, CDR1 is ENHRY, CDR2 SYGVKD. The CDR3 sequence is CAISEPRENYGYTF. The CDR3 bases are TGTGCCATCAGTGAGCCGAGGGAGAACTATGGCTACACCTTC.

A few counts support this clonotype. The gene calls are TRBV15 and TRBJ1-4; no firm D call. V was trimmed by 3 bases and J by 11 bases, leaving 19 bases between them. CDR1 is LNHNV and CDR2 is YYDKDF in the germline V gene (reference sequence). The CDR3 runs 15 residues. The CDR3 DNA is TGTGCCACCAGCAGCGATAGACCCGTACGAGGGAAACTGTTTTTT. Protein sequence: CATSSDRPVRGKLFF.

The J gene is TRBJ2-5, the V gene TRBV6-1; TRBD1 matches at 9 bases. The end of the DNA is better explained by TRBJ2-1, so the J call may be wrong. CDR1 is MNHNS and CDR2 is SASEGT in the germline V gene. There are 13 residues in the CDR3. The CDR3 protein is CASSPMGQGEQFF. The CDR3, as DNA: TGTGCCAGCAGCCCGATGGGACAGGGTGAGCAGTTCTTC.

In this sample, this clonotype turned up a few times. This rearrangement joins TRBV20-1 to TRBJ2-3, with 7 nucleotides matching TRBD2. Germline loops: CDR1 DFQATT, CDR2 SNEGSKA (reference sequence). CDR3 size: 14 residues. V lost 6 bases to trimming and J lost 0 bases; unmatched junction nucleotides: 6. CDR3 amino acids: CSARDSGSTDTQYF. CDR3 nucleotide sequence: TGCAGTGCCCGAGATAGCGGGAGCACAGATACGCAGTATTTT.

The rearrangement links TRBV14 to TRBJ2-5, with D hard to call. The J call is in doubt because the DNA end fits TRBJ2-1 better. Germline CDR1 and CDR2: SGHDN and FVKESK. This CDR3 has 13 residues. The CDR3 DNA follows: TGTGCCAGCAGCCAAGTAGGCTCCAATGAGCAGTTCTTC. Translation: CASSQVGSNEQFF.

The J gene is TRBJ2-3, the V gene TRBV29-1, with D tentatively TRBD1 (5 bases). The V and J ends lost 1 base and 0 bases respectively, with 8 bases between them. Germline V lookup: CDR1 SQVTM, CDR2 ANQGSEA. The CDR3 runs 14 residues. CDR3 loop: CSVEGRGSTDTQYF. The CDR3 DNA sequence: TGCAGCGTTGAAGGAAGGGGCAGCACAGATACGCAGTATTTT.